The source of this T cell receptor beta chain is a study of human T cells and chemical hapten exposure (dated by TCRdb to 2020 to 2023). Background on the whole study: Libraries were pooled for sequencing, and per-sample TCR yields varied mainly because of small differences in library volumes within the pool. This study followed changes in the peripheral blood TCR repertoire in vivo during primary and secondary sensitization of alopecia patients to the hapten diphenylcyclopropenone (DPC).

Total RNA was isolated from unfractionated whole blood collected in Tempus Blood RNA tubes. About 5 healthy volunteers acted as controls for TCR sequencing and had blood drawn at day 0, 2 weeks and 6 weeks. Library preparation attached unique molecular identifiers to individual cDNA molecules for quantitative, reproducible TCR counting. For every blood RNA sample, sequencing covered both the TCR alpha and TCR beta chains. Per the source publication's procedure: Samples had a median of roughly 99,000 TCRs, with a range from roughly 23,224 to 750,000. The Decombinator software suite was used to annotate the V, J and CDR3 of the TCR reads. For PS versus PT1 abundance plots, all samples were subsampled to the same number of TCRs (28,000). TCRs were defined as expanded if absent before sensitization and observed at least eight times at the 2-week time point. The raw public data were reprocessed by TCRdb itself: fastp quality trimming at Q25, MiXCR clonotype calling, in-frame beta chains only. When rows share a CDR3 protein, they turn into one entry using the most common DNA and genes. TCRdb's processing, not the authors' own work, is the source of the V and J calls. The sample table records 95,000 to 150,000 distinct CDR3 sequences; roughly 8.5% of these occur just once. The ten largest clones add up to over 1.1% of the sample.

With regard to this clonotype: What this receptor recognizes is not known. Base qualities were left out, and no much larger clone turns up one base away.

From the germline V gene (reference sequence), CDR1 is SEHNR and CDR2 is FQNEAQ. V and J lose 1 base and 0 bases, and a span of 16 bases separates them. The CDR3, from cysteine to phenylalanine, totals 18 residues. Left in the record is the CDR3 DNA by itself, 54 bases read in frame from the first base. Broader findings and caveats from the paper: The number of TCRs above 1 in 1000 frequency did not change with DPC sensitization; there was no evidence of global repertoire structure alterations. After repeated subsampling, changes were observed in the strength of the expansion versus patch-test correlation and in the threshold at which the correlation became significant.

This clonotype was obtained from a human donor in good health. Some clones in this sample may be carry-over from other donors' samples. Donor details come from another sample of the same person, matched by shared clones. Sample: whole blood. The rearrangement joined TRBV7-9 to TRBJ1-3; TRBD1 is perhaps the D gene, given 5 matching bases. CDR3 sequence: CASSLGVGARRSGNTIYF. The DNA sequence is TGTGCCAGCAGCTTAGGGGTCGGGGCCCGACGCTCTGGAAACACCATATATTTT.